The source of this TCR beta chain is a study of cytomegalovirus exposure and HLA in healthy donors. Of note for this clone: The antigen is unknown. An end of the junction differs from the germline gene, which may be a read error.

Germline V gene lookup returns CDR1 MNHEY and CDR2 SVGAGI. This CDR3 region has 15 residues. Study conclusions and caveats: A few CMV-associated chains proved CMV antigen-specific in vitro.

Sequenced by immunoSEQ multiplex PCR; TCRdb stores in-frame clones only, minus some. The table shows some 160,000 clones, with more than 70% occurring only once. The V and J genes are TRBV6-5 and TRBJ2-7, with TRBD2 as a possible D gene (5 bases). The material sequenced was PBMCs. The TCR sequence derives from a man aged 18 to 29 in good health and CMV-seronegative. CDR3 bases: TGCGCAAGCAAACCTCGGGATAGCAGCACCTACGAGCAGTACTTC. Protein sequence: CASKPRDSSTYEQYF.